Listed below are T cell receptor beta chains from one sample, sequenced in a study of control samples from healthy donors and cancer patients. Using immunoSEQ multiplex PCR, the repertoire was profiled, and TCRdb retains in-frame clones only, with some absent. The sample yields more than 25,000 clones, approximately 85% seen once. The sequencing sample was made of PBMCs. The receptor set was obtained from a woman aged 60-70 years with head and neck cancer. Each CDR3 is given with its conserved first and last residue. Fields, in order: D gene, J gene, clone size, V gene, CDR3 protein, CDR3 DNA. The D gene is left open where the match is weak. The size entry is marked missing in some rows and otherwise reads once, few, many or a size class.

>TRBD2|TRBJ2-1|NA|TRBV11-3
CASSLGLAGAHNEQFF
TGTGCCAGCAGCCTGGGACTAGCGGGGGCCCACAATGAGCAGTTCTTC
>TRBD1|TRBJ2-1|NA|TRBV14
CASSQGDSRYNEQFF
TGTGCCAGCAGCCAAGGGGACAGCCGATACAATGAGCAGTTCTTC
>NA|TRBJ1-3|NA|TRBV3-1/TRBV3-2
CASSSEGGFGNTIYF
TGTGCCAGCAGCTCGGAAGGGGGTTTTGGAAACACCATATATTTT
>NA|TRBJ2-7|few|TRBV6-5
CASSYSRGVARNEQYF
TGTGCCAGCAGTTACTCGAGGGGGGTGGCGCGGAACGAGCAGTACTTC
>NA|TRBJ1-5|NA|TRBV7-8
CASSRQANQPQHF
TGTGCCAGCAGCCGACAGGCAAATCAGCCCCAGCATTTT
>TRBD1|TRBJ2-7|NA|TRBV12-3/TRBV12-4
CASSFGQERQQYF
TGTGCCAGCAGTTTTGGACAGGAAAGGCAGCAGTACTTC
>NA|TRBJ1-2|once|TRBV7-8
CASSLASGREGNYGYTF
TGTGCCAGCAGCTTAGCTTCTGGCAGGGAGGGTAACTATGGCTACACCTTC
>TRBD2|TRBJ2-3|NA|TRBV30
CAWSVLAGGQDTQYF
TGTGCCTGGAGTGTACTAGCGGGAGGGCAAGATACGCAGTATTTT
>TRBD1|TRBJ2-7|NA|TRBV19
CASSIGGQGPYEQYF
TGTGCCAGTAGTATAGGGGGACAGGGCCCCTACGAGCAGTACTTC
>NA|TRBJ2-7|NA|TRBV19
CASTSSGTAVYEQYF
TGTGCCAGTACCTCCTCCGGGACCGCTGTCTACGAGCAGTACTTC
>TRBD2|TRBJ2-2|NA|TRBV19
CATRFSGAGTGELFF
TGTGCCACCCGCTTTAGCGGGGCGGGCACCGGGGAGCTGTTTTTT
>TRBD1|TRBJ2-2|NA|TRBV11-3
CASSDRVNTGELFF
TGTGCCAGCAGCGACAGGGTGAACACCGGGGAGCTGTTTTTT
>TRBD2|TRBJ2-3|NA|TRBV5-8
CASSLLAETDTQYF
TGTGCCAGCAGCCTACTAGCGGAAACAGATACGCAGTATTTT
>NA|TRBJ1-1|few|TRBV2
CASTSKIMNTEAFF
TGTGCCAGCACTTCGAAGATTATGAACACTGAAGCTTTCTTT
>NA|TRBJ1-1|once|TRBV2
CASNPLEAFF
TGTGCCAGCAACCCCTTAGAAGCTTTCTTT
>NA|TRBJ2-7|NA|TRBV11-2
CASSFNSNSYEQYF
TGTGCCAGCAGCTTTAACAGTAATTCATACGAGCAGTACTTC
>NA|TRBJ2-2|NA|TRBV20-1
CSARKGGELFF
TGCAGTGCTAGAAAAGGCGGGGAGCTGTTTTTT
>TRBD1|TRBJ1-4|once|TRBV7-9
CASSRIGQALINEKLFF
TGTGCCAGCAGCCGCATAGGACAGGCCCTGATTAATGAAAAACTGTTTTTT